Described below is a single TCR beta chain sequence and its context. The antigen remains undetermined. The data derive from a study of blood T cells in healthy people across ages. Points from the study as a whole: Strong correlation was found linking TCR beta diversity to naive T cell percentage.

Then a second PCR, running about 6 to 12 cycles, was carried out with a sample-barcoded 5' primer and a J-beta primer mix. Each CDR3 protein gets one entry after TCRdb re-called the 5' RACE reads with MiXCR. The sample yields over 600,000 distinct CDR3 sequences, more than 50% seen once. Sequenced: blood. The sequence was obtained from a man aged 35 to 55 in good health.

The CDR3 loop reads CASSPQGMNTGELFF. Written as DNA, the CDR3 is TGTGCCAGCAGCCCCCAGGGGATGAACACCGGGGAGCTGTTTTTT. The rearrangement links TRBV6-5 to TRBJ2-2; D may be TRBD1 (6 bases). CDR1 is MNHEY, CDR2 SVGAGI, per germline. The CDR3 totals 15 residues. With 6 bases removed from V and 1 base from J, the gap between germline ends came to 12 bases.